This T cell receptor (beta chain) emerged from a study of radiotherapy plus CTLA-4 blockade in lung cancer. Focal radiation plus CTLA-4 blockade with ipilimumab was given to patients with chemo-refractory metastatic non-small-cell lung cancer. Data came from immunoSEQ multiplex PCR; TCRdb stores just in-frame clones and leaves some out. This table has roughly 88,000 clones, 83% appearing once. This sequence was found in a human donor with non-small cell lung cancer who had stable disease on radiotherapy plus ipilimumab. The material sequenced was peripheral blood, taken from a patient treated with radiotherapy plus ipilimumab.

The DNA for the CDR3 is TGTGCCAGCAGTGCCCTAGGGCTCAATCAGCCCCAGCATTTT. It specifies CASSALGLNQPQHF. The chain recombines TRBV6-1 with TRBJ1-5; D is uncertain. Trimming left V 4 bases short and J 3 bases short, with 10 bases between. The V gene's germline CDR1 is MNHNS and CDR2 SASEGT. This CDR3 region has 14 residues.